This T cell receptor beta chain was recovered during a study of shared clonotypes between healthy human individuals. Study observations and caveats: Between a handful of donors, naive CD4 clonotypes were shared at a level of about 5.3%.

The V gene's germline CDR1 is SGDLS and CDR2 YYNGEE. V lost 3 bases and J lost 4; bases outside the gene matches: 19. The CDR3 is made up of 19 amino acids. This clone was seen only once. What it binds is not known. The repertoire was sequenced with immunoSEQ multiplex PCR; TCRdb's copy has only in-frame clones and lacks some. The sample shows approximately 1,500,000 clones, 98% of them seen only once. The source of this sequence is a young man in good health. The genes are TRBV9 and TRBJ2-1, with TRBD1 matching 7 bases. Sequencing was done on a sample of naive CD4+ T cells sorted from blood. As for subset: CD45RA+ positively selected. The CDR3 DNA is TGTGCCAGCAGCGCAACTCGGACAGGTCACAAGTGGGGGTACAATGAGCAGTTCTTC. Its translation is CASSATRTGHKWGYNEQFF.